Below, 5 T cell receptor beta chains from the same sample are listed, as sequenced in a study of cytomegalovirus exposure and HLA in healthy donors. The protocol was immunoSEQ multiplex PCR, while the TCRdb copy is restricted to in-frame clones and leaves out a portion. This table holds more than 250,000 clones, about nine tenths found once. The material sequenced was PBMCs. Source of these receptors: a woman younger than 35 in good health and CMV-seronegative.

V usage is TRBV6-1 and J usage is TRBJ2-1, with 7 bases fitting TRBD2. Germline V CDR1 and CDR2: MNHNS, SASEGT. The V and J ends lost 9 bases and 14 bases, in that order; junction bases with no gene match: 10. The CDR3 runs 11 residues. CDR3 region: CARALAGGEFF. Written as DNA, the CDR3 is TGTGCCAGGGCCTTAGCGGGCGGGGAGTTCTTC.

A single count supports this clone. This rearrangement joins TRBV9 to TRBJ2-1; D not resolved. This CDR3 has 15 amino acids. V was trimmed by 3 bases and J by 0 bases, leaving 10 bases between them. CDR1 and CDR2 from the germline V gene are SGDLS and YYNGEE. The CDR3 sequence: CASSAQVSSYNEQFF. The CDR3 DNA reads as TGTGCCAGCAGCGCTCAGGTCAGCTCCTACAATGAGCAGTTCTTC.

This clone was seen only once. The CDR3 here is CASSLGTSVGTDTQYF. CDR3 nucleotide sequence: TGTGCCAGCAGCTTAGGGACTAGCGTCGGCACAGATACGCAGTATTTT. The chain links TRBV11-2 to TRBJ2-3, with 9 bases aligning to TRBD2. Germline V gene data show CDR1 as SGHAT and CDR2 as FQNNGV. The CDR3 runs 16 residues. V lost 1 base and J lost 1; bases outside the gene matches: 3.

The J gene is TRBJ2-5, the V gene TRBV11-3; 10 bases are shared with TRBD1. There are 15 residues in the CDR3. V gave up 3 bases and J gave up 5 bases; unmatched junction bases: 6. Germline V lookup: CDR1 SGHNT, CDR2 YENEEA. As DNA, the CDR3 is TGTGCCAGCAGCTTCCGGGACAGGGGAGGGGAGACCCAGTACTTC. This translates into CASSFRDRGGETQYF.

The chain joins TRBV5-1 to TRBJ1-1; D ambiguous. Germline-derived CDR1 and CDR2 are SGHRS and YFSETQ. V gave up 5 bases and J gave up 3 bases, with 11 bases separating them. This CDR3 is 13 amino acids long. The CDR3 DNA reads TGCGCCAGCAGGGTTCGCGGGGACACTGAAGCTTTCTTT. Amino acids: CASRVRGDTEAFF.